This T cell receptor beta chain originates from a study of T cells expressing NK-cell markers. Study details: Sequencing of TCR beta repertoires drew on sorted CD3+CD56+NKG2C+, CD3+CD56+NKG2C- and CD3+CD56-NKG2C+ T cells. Whole-study findings and limits: Dominance of the CD3+CD56-NKG2C+ fraction by these clonotypes also held in several donors. CD8+ T cells in 5 or 6 donors included dominant NKG2C+ clonotypes at roughly 1.0-8%.

Production of TCR beta cDNA relied on 5'RACE template switching with UMIs. TCRdb re-called the 5' RACE reads; one entry per CDR3 protein, DNA not given. In all, the sample yields fewer than 200,000 distinct CDR3 sequences. Comments on this clonotype: The antigen is not known.

The sequence came from a woman between 18 and 69 years old in good health. What was sequenced was blood T cells: a sorted CD56 or NKG2C T cell subset, CD4+ or CD8+ T cells, or bulk PBMC T cells (not recorded which).

CDR3 region: CASSLTTGENEQFF. The chain joins TRBV18 to TRBJ2-1; TCRdb selects TRBD1, and the lack of DNA leaves this call unchecked. Germline V gives CDR1 KGHSH, CDR2 LQKENI. CDR3 length: 14 residues.